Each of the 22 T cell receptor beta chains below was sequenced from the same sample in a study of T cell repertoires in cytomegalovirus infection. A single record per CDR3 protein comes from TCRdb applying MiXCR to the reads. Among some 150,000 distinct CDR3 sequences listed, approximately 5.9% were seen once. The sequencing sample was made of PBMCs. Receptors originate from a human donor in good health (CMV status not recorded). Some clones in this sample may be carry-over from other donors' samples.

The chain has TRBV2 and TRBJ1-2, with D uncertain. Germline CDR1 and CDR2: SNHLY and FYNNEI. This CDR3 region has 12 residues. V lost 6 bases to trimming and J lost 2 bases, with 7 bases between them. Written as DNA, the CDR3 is TGTGCCAGCAGCCCGCGGAACTATGGCTACACCTTC. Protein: CASSPRNYGYTF.

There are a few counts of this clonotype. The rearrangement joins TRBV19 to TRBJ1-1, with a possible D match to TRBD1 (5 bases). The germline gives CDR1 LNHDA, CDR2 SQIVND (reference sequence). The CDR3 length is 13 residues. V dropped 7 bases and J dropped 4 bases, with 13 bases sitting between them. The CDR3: CASKGLDRTEAFF. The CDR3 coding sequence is TGTGCCAGTAAGGGGTTGGATCGCACTGAAGCTTTCTTT.

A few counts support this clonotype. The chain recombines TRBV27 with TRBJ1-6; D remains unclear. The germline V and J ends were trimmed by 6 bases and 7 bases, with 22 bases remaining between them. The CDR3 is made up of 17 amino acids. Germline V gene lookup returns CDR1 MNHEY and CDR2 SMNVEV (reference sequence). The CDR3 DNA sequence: TGTGCCAGCAGCTACCTGCGGCAGAAGGCCGGGAATTCACCCCTCCACTTT. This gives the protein CASSYLRQKAGNSPLHF.

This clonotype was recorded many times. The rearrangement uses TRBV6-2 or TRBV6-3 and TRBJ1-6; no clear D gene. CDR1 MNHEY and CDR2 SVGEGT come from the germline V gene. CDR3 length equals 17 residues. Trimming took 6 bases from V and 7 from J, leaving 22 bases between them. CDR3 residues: CASRTSGMYRGNSPLHF. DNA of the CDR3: TGTGCCAGCAGGACGTCGGGGATGTATCGCGGAAATTCACCCCTCCACTTT.

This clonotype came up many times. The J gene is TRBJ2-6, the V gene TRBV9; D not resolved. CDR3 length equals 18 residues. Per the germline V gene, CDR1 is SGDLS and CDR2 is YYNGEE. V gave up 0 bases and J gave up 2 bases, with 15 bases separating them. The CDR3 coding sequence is TGTGCCAGCAGCGTAGAAGTATCGCCCGGCGCTGGGGCCAACGTCCTGACTTTC. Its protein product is CASSVEVSPGAGANVLTF.

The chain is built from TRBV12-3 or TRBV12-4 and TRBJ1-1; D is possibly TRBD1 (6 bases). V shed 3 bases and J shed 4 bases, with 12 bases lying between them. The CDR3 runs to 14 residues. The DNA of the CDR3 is TGTGCCAGCAGTTTTCAGGGGATCGGCACTGAAGCTTTCTTT. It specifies CASSFQGIGTEAFF.

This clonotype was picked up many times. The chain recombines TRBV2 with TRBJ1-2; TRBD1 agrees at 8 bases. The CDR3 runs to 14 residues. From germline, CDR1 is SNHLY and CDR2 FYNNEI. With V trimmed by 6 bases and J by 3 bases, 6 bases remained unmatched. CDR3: CASSEQGEDYGYTF. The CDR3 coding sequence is TGTGCCAGCAGCGAACAGGGGGAGGACTATGGCTACACCTTC.

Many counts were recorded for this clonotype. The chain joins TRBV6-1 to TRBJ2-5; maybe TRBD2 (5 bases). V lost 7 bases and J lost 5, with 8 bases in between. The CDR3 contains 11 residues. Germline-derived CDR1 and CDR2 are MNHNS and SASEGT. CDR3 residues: CASTTGETQYF. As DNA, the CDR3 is TGTGCCAGCACGACGGGGGAGACCCAGTACTTC.

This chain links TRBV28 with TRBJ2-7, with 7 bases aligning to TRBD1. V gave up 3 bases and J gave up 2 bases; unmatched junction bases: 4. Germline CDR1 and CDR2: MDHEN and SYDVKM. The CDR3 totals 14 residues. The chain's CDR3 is CASSLERGPYEQYF. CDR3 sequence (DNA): TGTGCCAGCAGTTTGGAGAGGGGGCCCTACGAGCAGTACTTC.

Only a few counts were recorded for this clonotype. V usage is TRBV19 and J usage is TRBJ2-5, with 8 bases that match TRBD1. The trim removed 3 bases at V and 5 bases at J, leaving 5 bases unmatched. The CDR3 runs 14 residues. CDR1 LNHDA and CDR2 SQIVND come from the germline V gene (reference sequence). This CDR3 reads CASSMRQGAETQYF. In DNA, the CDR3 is TGTGCCAGTAGTATGCGGCAGGGGGCCGAGACCCAGTACTTC.

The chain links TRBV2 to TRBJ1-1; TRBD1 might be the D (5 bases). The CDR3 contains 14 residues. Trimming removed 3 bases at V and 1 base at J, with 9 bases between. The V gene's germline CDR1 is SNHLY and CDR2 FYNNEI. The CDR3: CASSEGQGNTEAFF. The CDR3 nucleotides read TGTGCCAGCAGTGAGGGTCAGGGGAACACTGAAGCTTTCTTT.

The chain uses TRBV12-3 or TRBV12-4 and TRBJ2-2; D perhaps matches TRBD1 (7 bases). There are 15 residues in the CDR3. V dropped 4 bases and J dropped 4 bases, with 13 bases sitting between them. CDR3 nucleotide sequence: TGTGCCAGCAGTTGGGGCAGGGGGGTCACCGGGGAGCTGTTTTTT. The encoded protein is CASSWGRGVTGELFF.

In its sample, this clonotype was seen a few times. In nucleotides, the CDR3 is TGTGCCAGCAGCCATTCCGCTAGCGGGGGACCCTACGAGCAGTACTTC. Protein sequence: CASSHSASGGPYEQYF. The rearrangement links TRBV3-1 to TRBJ2-7; 10 nucleotides line up with TRBD2. The CDR3 contains 16 residues. Trimming cost V 3 bases and J 2 bases; bases outside gene matches: 7. Germline V lookup: CDR1 LGHDT, CDR2 YNNKEL (reference sequence).

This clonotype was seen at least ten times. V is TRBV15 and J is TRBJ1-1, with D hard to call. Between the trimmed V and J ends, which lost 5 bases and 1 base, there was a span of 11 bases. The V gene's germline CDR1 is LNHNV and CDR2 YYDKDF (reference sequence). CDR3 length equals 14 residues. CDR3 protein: CATSAEIRNTEAFF. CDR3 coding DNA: TGTGCCACCAGCGCCGAGATCCGGAACACTGAAGCTTTCTTT.

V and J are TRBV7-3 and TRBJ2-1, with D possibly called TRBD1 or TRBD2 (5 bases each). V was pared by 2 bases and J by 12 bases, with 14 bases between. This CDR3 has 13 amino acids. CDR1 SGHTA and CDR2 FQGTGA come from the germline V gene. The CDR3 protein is CASSLDGLGGQFF. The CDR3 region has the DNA TGTGCCAGCAGCTTAGACGGTCTTGGGGGGCAGTTCTTC. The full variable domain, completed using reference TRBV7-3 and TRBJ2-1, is GAGVSQTPSNKVTEKGKYVELRCDPISGHTALYWYRQSLGQGPEFLIYFQGTGAADDSGLPNDRFFAVRPEGSVSTLKIQRTERGDSAVYLCASSLDGLGGQFFGPGTRLTVL.

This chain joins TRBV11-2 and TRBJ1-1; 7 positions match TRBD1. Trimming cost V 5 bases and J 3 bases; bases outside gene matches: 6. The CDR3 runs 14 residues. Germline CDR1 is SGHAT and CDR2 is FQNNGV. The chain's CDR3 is CASSRQGEDTEAFF. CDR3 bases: TGTGCCAGCAGCAGACAGGGAGAGGACACTGAAGCTTTCTTT.

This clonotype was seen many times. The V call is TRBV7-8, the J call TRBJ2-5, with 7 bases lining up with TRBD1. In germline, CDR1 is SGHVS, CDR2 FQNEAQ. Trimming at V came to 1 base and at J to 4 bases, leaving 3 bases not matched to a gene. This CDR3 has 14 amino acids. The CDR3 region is CASSLGGGSETQYF. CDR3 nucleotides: TGTGCCAGCAGCTTAGGAGGGGGCTCAGAGACCCAGTACTTC.

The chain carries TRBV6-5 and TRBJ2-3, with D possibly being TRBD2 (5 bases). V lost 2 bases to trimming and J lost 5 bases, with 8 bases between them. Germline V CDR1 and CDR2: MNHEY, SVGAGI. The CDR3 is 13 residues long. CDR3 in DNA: TGTGCCAGCAGTTACACGGGGAGAGATACGCAGTATTTT. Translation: CASSYTGRDTQYF.

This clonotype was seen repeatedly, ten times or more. CDR3 nucleotide sequence: TGTGCCAGCAGCCCTCGGTCAGCGGACCACAAGTACGAGCAGTACTTC. Its protein product is CASSPRSADHKYEQYF. V usage is TRBV7-2 and J usage is TRBJ2-7, with D tentatively TRBD2 (5 bases). Per germline, CDR1 SGHTA and CDR2 FQGNSA. The CDR3 runs 16 residues. Trimming removed 5 bases from V and 4 bases from J, with 21 bases in between.

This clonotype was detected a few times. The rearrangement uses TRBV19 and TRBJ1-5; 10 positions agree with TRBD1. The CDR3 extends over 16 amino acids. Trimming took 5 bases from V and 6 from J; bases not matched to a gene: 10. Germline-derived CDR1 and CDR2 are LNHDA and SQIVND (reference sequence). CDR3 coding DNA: TGTGCCAGTAGTGCGCCGGGACAGGGGTATCGTCAGCCCCAGCATTTT. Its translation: CASSAPGQGYRQPQHF.

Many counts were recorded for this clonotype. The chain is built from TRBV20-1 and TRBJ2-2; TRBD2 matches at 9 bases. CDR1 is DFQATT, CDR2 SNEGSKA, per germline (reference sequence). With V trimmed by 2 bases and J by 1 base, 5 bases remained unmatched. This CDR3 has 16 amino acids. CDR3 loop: CSARHSGGWNTGELFF. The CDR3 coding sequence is TGCAGTGCTAGACATAGCGGGGGCTGGAACACCGGGGAGCTGTTTTTT.

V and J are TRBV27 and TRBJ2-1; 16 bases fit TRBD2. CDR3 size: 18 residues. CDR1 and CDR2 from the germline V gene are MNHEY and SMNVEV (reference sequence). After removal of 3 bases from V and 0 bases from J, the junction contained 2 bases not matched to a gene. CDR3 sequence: CASSFGTSGGASYNEQFF. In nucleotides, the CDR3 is TGTGCCAGCAGTTTTGGGACTAGCGGGGGGGCCTCCTACAATGAGCAGTTCTTC.